What follows are 23 T cell receptor beta chains derived from one specimen sequenced in a study of blood T cells in healthy people across ages. Using a J-beta primer mix together with a sample-barcoded 5' primer, a second PCR was run for roughly 6 to 12 cycles. TCRdb reprocessed the 5' RACE reads with MiXCR, giving one entry per CDR3 protein. This sample carries some 1.5 million distinct CDR3 sequences, over 25% of them seen once, and the ten largest clones take 7.7%. Material: blood. These receptors all stem from a woman in her twenties or thirties in good health.

As concerns this clonotype: A junction end diverges from the germline sequence, so it may reflect a read error. DNA for the CDR3: TGTGCCAGCAGCCCATGGCGCGCTGAAGGACACTATGGTTACACCTTC. Translating it yields CASSPWRAEGHYGYTF. This chain uses TRBV7-9 with TRBJ1-2, with a possible D match to TRBD1 (5 bases). This CDR3 is 16 amino acids long. Per germline, CDR1 SEHNR and CDR2 FQNEAQ (reference sequence).

The J gene is TRBJ2-7, the V gene TRBV7-9; the D is unclear. The germline V gene has CDR1 SEHNR and CDR2 FQNEAQ (reference sequence). The V end lost 2 bases, the J end lost 7 bases, and 18 bases lay between the germline ends. This CDR3 is built from 15 residues. DNA of the CDR3: TGTGCCAGCAGCTTAAGCAGGAACTCCTACAATGAGCAGTACTTC. This sequence encodes CASSLSRNSYNEQYF.

The chain uses TRBV7-2 and TRBJ1-2; 9 bases line up with TRBD1. This CDR3 has 15 residues. Losses at the gene ends were 5 bases for V and 3 bases for J; bases not matched to a gene: 7. Per germline, CDR1 SGHTA and CDR2 FQGNSA. CDR3 DNA sequence: TGTGCCAGCAGCCTTAGGACAGGGGCCGACTATGGCTACACCTTC. This encodes CASSLRTGADYGYTF.

This clonotype was recorded at least ten times. The chain links TRBV28 to TRBJ2-7; D gene unclear. The CDR3 is made up of 15 amino acids. CDR1 MDHEN and CDR2 SYDVKM come from the germline V gene. Trimming removed 5 bases from V and 0 bases from J, with 14 bases in between. CDR3 DNA sequence: TGTGCCAGCAGTACCTTTGGCAGTAGCTCCTACGAGCAGTACTTC. This sequence encodes CASSTFGSSSYEQYF.

CDR3 sequence: CSAGQGLSYEQYF. The CDR3 DNA sequence: TGCAGCGCCGGACAGGGGCTCTCCTACGAGCAGTACTTC. The chain couples TRBV29-1 to TRBJ2-7; 9 bases agree with TRBD1. This CDR3 has 13 residues. V gave up 7 bases and J gave up 0 bases; unmatched junction bases: 4. Germline V gene data show CDR1 as SQVTM and CDR2 as ANQGSEA.

The rearrangement joins TRBV20-1 to TRBJ1-2, with D uncertain. CDR3 size: 14 residues. The germline V gene has CDR1 DFQATT and CDR2 SNEGSKA (reference sequence). V lost 2 bases, J lost 2 bases, and 12 bases lay in between. In DNA, the CDR3 is TGCAGTGCTAGACCGTTGACTGGGAACTATGGCTACACCTTC. Its protein product is CSARPLTGNYGYTF.

The rearrangement uses TRBV14 and TRBJ1-6; 7 positions agree with TRBD1. Germline-derived CDR1 and CDR2 are SGHDN and FVKESK. The CDR3 totals 15 residues. The V gene end was trimmed by 4 bases and the J gene end by 7 bases; junction bases not matched to a gene: 7. The CDR3, as DNA: TGTGCCAGCAGCCGCACCGGGACAGTCAATTCACCCCTCCACTTT. This sequence encodes CASSRTGTVNSPLHF.

CDR3 DNA: TGCGCCAGCAGCTGGGGCTGGGAGGGAGATACCCAGTACTTC. It codes for CASSWGWEGDTQYF. V usage is TRBV5-1 and J usage is TRBJ2-5; 7 bases fit TRBD2. The CDR3 length is 14 residues. V lost 3 bases and J lost 8; bases outside the gene matches: 10. Germline V gives CDR1 SGHRS, CDR2 YFSETQ. Full variable domain (outside the CDR3, taken from reference TRBV5-1 and TRBJ2-5): KAGVTQTPRYLIKTRGQQVTLSCSPISGHRSVSWYQQTPGQGLQFLFEYFSETQRNKGNFPGRFSGRQFSNSRSEMNVSTLELGDSALYLCASSWGWEGDTQYFGPGTRLLVL.

CDR3 region: CASGVDGSSYNEQYF. The CDR3 DNA reads TGTGCTAGTGGGGTCGACGGGAGCTCCTACAATGAGCAGTACTTC. This rearrangement joins TRBV12-5 to TRBJ2-1, with TRBD2 as a possible D gene (6 bases). Near its end, the DNA agrees better with TRBJ2-7, so the J call may be wrong. The CDR3 covers 15 residues. Per germline, CDR1 LGHNT and CDR2 FRNRAP.

The chain uses TRBV7-2 and TRBJ2-1, with D possibly matching TRBD2 (5 bases). V lost 5 bases to trimming and J lost 15 bases, with 20 bases between them. In germline, CDR1 is SGHTA, CDR2 FQGNSA. The CDR3 extends over 13 amino acids. For the CDR3, the DNA is TGTGCCAGCAGCCCCATAAAGGCCGGAGGTCTGTTCTTC. As protein: CASSPIKAGGLFF.

The V call is TRBV6-1, the J call TRBJ1-5, with 12 bases lining up with TRBD1. This CDR3 is 19 amino acids long. Germline trimming cut 6 bases from V and 4 bases from J; bases unmatched to any gene: 16. CDR1 is MNHNS and CDR2 is SASEGT in the germline V gene. CDR3: CASSPQVPGQGAINQPQHF. In nucleotides, the CDR3 is TGTGCCAGCAGCCCACAAGTCCCGGGACAGGGGGCGATAAATCAGCCCCAGCATTTT.

This clonotype was seen a few times. J is TRBJ2-1 and V is TRBV5-1, with D uncertain. CDR1 and CDR2 from the germline V gene are SGHRS and YFSETQ. V was pared by 5 bases and J by 5 bases, with 8 bases between. CDR3 length equals 12 residues. CDR3 region: CASRPQDNEQFF. DNA of the CDR3: TGCGCCAGCAGGCCTCAGGACAATGAGCAGTTCTTC.

The rearrangement joins TRBV25-1 to TRBJ2-5, with D perhaps TRBD2 (5 bases). V gave up 6 bases and J gave up 4 bases, with 9 bases separating them. Germline CDR1 MGHDK, CDR2 SYGVNS. This CDR3 has 12 amino acids. The CDR3, as DNA: TGTGCCAGCAGCACTAGTTCAGAGACCCAGTACTTC. Amino acid sequence: CASSTSSETQYF.

This clonotype appeared a few times. This chain connects TRBV10-2 to TRBJ2-1, with D possibly TRBD1 on 6 matching bases. Germline CDR1 is WSHSY and CDR2 is SAAADI. The CDR3 sequence is 12 residues long. The V end lost 6 bases, the J end lost 10 bases, and 13 bases lay between the germline ends. Here the CDR3 reads CASRADSYEQFF. For the CDR3, the DNA is TGCGCCAGCAGGGCGGACAGCTACGAGCAGTTCTTC.

This clonotype appeared a few times. This chain links TRBV20-1 with TRBJ2-1; 8 nucleotides match TRBD2. The CDR3 loop spans 15 amino acids. With V trimmed by 0 bases and J by 8 bases, 9 bases remained unmatched. Germline V lookup: CDR1 DFQATT, CDR2 SNEGSKA (reference sequence). CDR3 protein: CSARDRGTSVYEQFF. The DNA of the CDR3 is TGCAGTGCTAGAGATCGAGGGACTAGTGTCTATGAGCAGTTCTTC.

This clonotype was observed a few times. The chain joins TRBV29-1 to TRBJ2-7; 10 nucleotides align to TRBD2. CDR3 length: 14 amino acids. Germline CDR1 reads SQVTM; CDR2 reads ANQGSEA. V shed 3 bases and J 2 bases; nucleotides not matched to a gene: 4. CDR3 sequence (DNA): TGCAGCGTTGAGGTCCTAGCGGGAGCCTACGAGCAGTACTTC. This codes for CSVEVLAGAYEQYF.

This clonotype was recorded at least ten times. The chain combines TRBV29-1 with TRBJ1-2; D is uncertain. The germline V gene encodes CDR1 SQVTM and CDR2 ANQGSEA. Trimming removed 3 bases from V and 4 bases from J, with 6 bases in between. The CDR3 is 11 amino acids. The CDR3 DNA reads as TGCAGCGTTGAGGGAGGCTATGGCTACACCTTC. Protein: CSVEGGYGYTF.

Points on this clonotype: A much larger clone is a single base away; this may be a read error. The J gene is TRBJ2-3, the V gene TRBV7-2, with D possibly matching TRBD2 (9 bases). This CDR3 spans 15 amino acids. Germline CDR1 is SGHTA and CDR2 is FQGNSA. Here the CDR3 DNA reads TGTCCCAGCAGTTTGGCGGGGGGGACAGGAGATACGCAGTATTTT. Translating it yields CPSSLAGGTGDTQYF.

A note on this clonotype: One base away lies a much larger clone, so this may be a sequencing read error. The J gene is TRBJ1-2, the V gene TRBV5-6; D is uncertain. Germline V gene data show CDR1 as SGHDT and CDR2 as YYEEEE. The CDR3 totals 11 residues. In nucleotides, the CDR3 is TGTGCCAGCAGCCATAGATATGGCTACGCCTTC. It encodes CASSHRYGYAF.

The table lists this clonotype with a few counts. The V and J genes are TRBV6-1 and TRBJ1-6; D unclear. Deletions cut 9 bases from V and 10 bases from J, with 16 bases between. This CDR3 region has 13 residues. CDR1 and CDR2 from the germline V gene are MNHNS and SASEGT. CDR3 DNA sequence: TGTGCCAGTAGTCCGGAGGTGGGATCACCCCTCCACTTT. Its translation: CASSPEVGSPLHF.

V usage is TRBV7-6 and J usage is TRBJ2-1, with 7 bases matching TRBD2. Germline V gives CDR1 SGHVS, CDR2 FNYEAQ. Trimming at V came to 4 bases and at J to 4 bases, leaving 7 bases not matched to a gene. The CDR3 totals 15 residues. The CDR3 DNA reads TGTGCCAGCAGCTCGACTAGCCGGGGATACAATGAGCAGTTCTTC. Its protein product is CASSSTSRGYNEQFF.

This clonotype occurred many times. This rearrangement joins TRBV7-2 to TRBJ2-5, with 10 bases aligning to TRBD2. Germline V gene data show CDR1 as SGHTA and CDR2 as FQGNSA. The CDR3 runs 16 residues. The ends lost 3 bases at V and 6 bases at J; junction bases unmatched: 10. CDR3 nucleotides: TGTGCCAGCAGCTTGAACCTAGCGGGAGAATGGAAGACCCAGTACTTC. Translating it yields CASSLNLAGEWKTQYF.

The chain combines TRBV20-1 with TRBJ1-5; 7 nucleotides match TRBD1. The germline CDR1 and CDR2 sequences are DFQATT and SNEGSKA (reference sequence). With 6 bases clipped from V and 5 bases from J, the junction kept 10 bases outside the gene matches. This CDR3 has 14 amino acids. For the CDR3, the DNA is TGCAGTGCCATGGACAGGAGACGCCATCAGCCCCAGCATTTT. The encoded protein is CSAMDRRRHQPQHF.